The 21 T cell receptor beta chains below all came from one sample that was sequenced in a study of shared clonotypes between healthy human individuals. The assay was immunoSEQ multiplex PCR, and TCRdb's table has in-frame clones only and misses some. The data show millions of clones, with 90% to 95% seen just once and roughly 0.13% held by the top ten. The sequenced material came from naive CD4+ T cells sorted from blood. Subset indicated: CD45RA+ positively selected. Source of these receptors: a man aged 18 to 29 in good health.

This clone was counted a single time. The V gene is TRBV28, the J gene TRBJ1-5; 8 bases map to TRBD1. V trimming: 6 bases; J trimming: 7 bases; junction bases outside the gene matches: 17. The CDR3 is 17 residues long. The germline gives CDR1 MDHEN, CDR2 SYDVKM. CDR3: CASRYGGGTGVQQPQHF. CDR3 sequence (DNA): TGTGCCAGCAGATACGGGGGAGGGACAGGCGTACAGCAGCCCCAGCATTTT.

Points on this clone: This sample includes further DNA sequences coding for the same CDR3. V usage is TRBV30 and J usage is TRBJ1-1; D remains unclear. Germline loops: CDR1 GTSNPN, CDR2 SVGIG (reference sequence). V gave up 0 bases and J gave up 1 base, with 6 bases separating them. The CDR3 has 13 amino acids. As DNA, the CDR3 is TGTGCCTGGAGTGTGCGCGGGAACACTGAAGCTTTCTTT. Amino acids: CAWSVRGNTEAFF.

The J gene is TRBJ1-4, the V gene TRBV10-3; TRBD1 aligns across 8 bases. Trimming at V came to 3 bases and at J to 10 bases, leaving 7 bases not matched to a gene. Germline-derived CDR1 and CDR2 are ENHRY and SYGVKD. The CDR3 length is 14 residues. CDR3 sequence (DNA): TGTGCCATCAGTGATCCCCCAGGGGGCGGAAAACTGTTTTTT. It translates to CAISDPPGGGKLFF.

This chain links TRBV30 with TRBJ1-4; possible D gene TRBD1, 6 bases. Trimming took 2 bases from V and 0 from J, leaving 13 bases between them. The CDR3 length is 16 residues. CDR1 and CDR2 (germline): GTSNPN, SVGIG (reference sequence). Here the CDR3 reads CAWSPGGPATNEKLFF. The CDR3 bases are TGTGCCTGGAGTCCCGGGGGGCCCGCAACTAATGAAAAACTGTTTTTT.

Concerning this clone: In the same sample, other DNA sequences code for this CDR3. The gene calls are TRBV4-1 and TRBJ2-5, with 9 nucleotides matching TRBD2. The V and J ends lost 0 bases and 2 bases, in that order; junction bases with no gene match: 4. CDR1 is MGHRA, CDR2 YSYEKL, per germline. The CDR3 runs 16 residues. For the CDR3, the DNA is TGCGCCAGCAGCCAAGATGGAAGCGGGGGGCAAGAGACCCAGTACTTC. Protein: CASSQDGSGGQETQYF.

The chain joins TRBV6-4 to TRBJ1-2; D is uncertain. V dropped 6 bases and J dropped 0 bases, with 17 bases sitting between them. The CDR3 runs 16 residues. Germline V gene data show CDR1 as MRHNA and CDR2 as SNTAGT. Written as DNA, the CDR3 is TGTGCCAGCAGGACCCCTCCCACAGTTACTAACTATGGCTACACCTTC. Its protein is CASRTPPTVTNYGYTF.

The rearrangement uses TRBV10-3 and TRBJ1-1; 7 bases are shared with TRBD1. Losses at the gene ends were 2 bases for V and 11 bases for J; bases not matched to a gene: 8. CDR3 length: 13 residues. Germline V gene sequence: CDR1 ENHRY, CDR2 SYGVKD. The CDR3 reads CAISEDSTGEAFF. The CDR3 DNA sequence: TGTGCCATCAGTGAGGATTCCACAGGGGAGGCTTTCTTT.

V usage is TRBV19 and J usage is TRBJ2-1, with 11 bases matching TRBD1. The CDR3 spans 13 residues. Germline lookup yields CDR1 LNHDA and CDR2 SQIVND (reference sequence). Trimming took 7 bases from V and 10 from J; bases not matched to a gene: 6. CDR3 sequence reads: CASMGQGVREQFF. The CDR3, as DNA: TGTGCCAGTATGGGACAGGGGGTCCGGGAGCAGTTCTTC.

This clone appeared a few times. V usage is TRBV19 and J usage is TRBJ1-5, with 8 nucleotides matching TRBD1. This CDR3 is 15 amino acids long. Trimming removed 5 bases from V and 7 bases from J; junction bases left unmatched: 10. Germline CDR1 is LNHDA and CDR2 is SQIVND (reference sequence). The CDR3 region has the DNA TGTGCCAGTAGTCTTGCGCAGGGGGCATGGCAGCCCCAGCATTTT. It codes for CASSLAQGAWQPQHF.

The genes are TRBV28 and TRBJ2-1; unclear D gene. CDR3 length: 16 amino acids. Germline-derived CDR1 and CDR2 are MDHEN and SYDVKM. V was pared by 1 base and J by 0 bases, with 10 bases between. CDR3 sequence reads: CASSLLGSGSYNEQFF. The CDR3 DNA sequence: TGTGCCAGCAGTTTATTGGGGTCCGGCTCCTACAATGAGCAGTTCTTC.

This clone was observed once. The rearrangement uses TRBV7-8 and TRBJ2-7; the D gene could be TRBD1 or TRBD2 (5 bases each). Germline lookup yields CDR1 SGHVS and CDR2 FQNEAQ. The V and J ends lost 5 bases and 2 bases respectively, with 13 bases between them. There are 14 residues in the CDR3. DNA of the CDR3: TGTGCCAGCAGCCCCGGGACCAACGCCTACGAGCAGTACTTC. It codes for CASSPGTNAYEQYF.

The chain uses TRBV28 and TRBJ2-5; D perhaps matches TRBD1 (6 bases). The CDR3 runs to 12 residues. Germline lookup yields CDR1 MDHEN and CDR2 SYDVKM. The ends were cut back, 10 bases at V and 6 bases at J, with 15 bases in the middle. As DNA, the CDR3 is TGTGCCATCGCGGACAGTAGAAAGACCCAGTACTTC. Its translation is CAIADSRKTQYF.

Written as DNA, the CDR3 is TGTGCCAGCAGCTCACGGACTAGCGGGGTGGTTGGAACCCAGTACTTC. Translation: CASSSRTSGVVGTQYF. The chain carries TRBV7-2 and TRBJ2-5; TRBD2 matches 12 bases. The CDR3 extends over 16 amino acids. With 4 bases clipped from V and 8 bases from J, the junction kept 11 bases outside the gene matches. Germline V CDR1 and CDR2: SGHTA, FQGNSA.

The V gene is TRBV7-9, the J gene TRBJ2-2; the D is unclear. The CDR3 is 13 residues long. The germline V gene encodes CDR1 SEHNR and CDR2 FQNEAQ (reference sequence). Trimming left V 5 bases short and J 5 bases short, with 9 bases between. The CDR3, as DNA: TGTGCCAGCAGCCCCCTGGGGACCGGGGAGCTGTTTTTT. It specifies CASSPLGTGELFF.

This CDR3 reads CASSYPSEKLFF. The CDR3 DNA is TGTGCCAGCAGTTACCCCAGTGAAAAACTGTTTTTT. This chain links TRBV6-6 with TRBJ1-4; D not certain. Deletions cut 2 bases from V and 7 bases from J, with 5 bases between. This CDR3 spans 12 amino acids. Germline assignment: CDR1 MNHNY and CDR2 SVGAGI (reference sequence).

This sequence joins TRBV2 and TRBJ1-1; 7 bases align to TRBD1. Germline CDR1 is SNHLY and CDR2 is FYNNEI. J gave up 1 base and V 6 bases, and 5 bases lay outside the gene matches. The CDR3 runs to 14 residues. The DNA for the CDR3 is TGTGCCAGCAGGACAGGGAGGGCGAACACTGAAGCTTTCTTT. Encoded protein: CASRTGRANTEAFF.

The rearrangement joins TRBV5-4 to TRBJ2-6; D is unresolved. The V gene's germline CDR1 is SGHNT and CDR2 YYREEE (reference sequence). Trimming pared 0 bases from V and 0 bases from J, leaving 10 bases between. The CDR3 sequence is 17 residues long. In DNA, the CDR3 is TGTGCCAGCAGCTTGGTTTTTATTGCCTCTGGGGCCAACGTCCTGACTTTC. Translating it yields CASSLVFIASGANVLTF.

This clone appeared a single time. The V call is TRBV7-9, the J call TRBJ1-3, with D possibly TRBD1 on 6 matching bases. This CDR3 spans 15 amino acids. Germline-derived CDR1 and CDR2 are SEHNR and FQNEAQ (reference sequence). V was shortened by 5 bases and J by 4 bases, with 15 bases between the two germline ends. CDR3 residues: CASSRSQGSGNTIYF. CDR3 DNA: TGTGCCAGCAGCCGCTCACAGGGAAGCGGAAACACCATATATTTT. Complete variable domain (other parts from reference TRBV7-9 and TRBJ1-3): DTGVSQNPRHKITKRGQNVTFRCDPISEHNRLYWYRQTLGQGPEFLTYFQNEAQLEKSRLLSDRFSAERPKGSFSTLEIQRTEQGDSAMYLCASSRSQGSGNTIYFGEGSWLTVV.

V gene TRBV27 combines with J gene TRBJ1-1; D remains unclear. Germline-derived CDR1 and CDR2 are MNHEY and SMNVEV (reference sequence). Trimming removed 6 bases from V and 4 bases from J, with 15 bases in between. The CDR3 sequence is 14 residues long. The CDR3: CASSLSLGSTEAFF. The CDR3, as DNA: TGTGCCAGCAGCCTCAGTCTCGGGAGCACTGAAGCTTTCTTT.

The chain joins TRBV7-2 to TRBJ2-2, with 8 bases identical to TRBD1. Germline V lookup: CDR1 SGHTA, CDR2 FQGNSA. This CDR3 region has 14 residues. Trimming at V came to 5 bases and at J to 2 bases, leaving 1 base not matched to a gene. As DNA, the CDR3 is TGTGCCAGCAGCGGACAGGGTAACACCGGGGAGCTGTTTTTT. This gives the protein CASSGQGNTGELFF.

The chain joins TRBV5-4 to TRBJ2-5, with 9 nucleotides matching TRBD2. The trim removed 4 bases at V and 2 bases at J, leaving 6 bases unmatched. This CDR3 contains 15 residues. The germline V gene has CDR1 SGHNT and CDR2 YYREEE (reference sequence). CDR3 in amino acids: CASSRRGGIQETQYF. DNA of the CDR3: TGTGCCAGCAGCCGGCGGGGGGGGATTCAAGAGACCCAGTACTTC.